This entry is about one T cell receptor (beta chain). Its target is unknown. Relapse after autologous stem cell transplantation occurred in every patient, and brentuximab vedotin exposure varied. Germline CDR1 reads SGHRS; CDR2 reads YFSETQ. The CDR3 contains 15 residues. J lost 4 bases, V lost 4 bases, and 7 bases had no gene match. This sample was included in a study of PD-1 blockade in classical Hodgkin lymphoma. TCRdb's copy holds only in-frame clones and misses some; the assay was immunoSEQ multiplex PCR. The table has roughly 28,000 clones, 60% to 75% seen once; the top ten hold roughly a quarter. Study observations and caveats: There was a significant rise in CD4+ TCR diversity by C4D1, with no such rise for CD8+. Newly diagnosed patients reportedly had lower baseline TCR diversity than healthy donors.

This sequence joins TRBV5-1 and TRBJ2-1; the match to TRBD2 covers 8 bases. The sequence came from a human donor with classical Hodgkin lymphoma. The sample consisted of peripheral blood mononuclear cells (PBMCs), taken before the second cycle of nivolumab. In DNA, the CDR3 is TGCGCCAGCAGCCCTAGCGGGTACCAGTACAATGAGCAGTTCTTC. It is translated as CASSPSGYQYNEQFF. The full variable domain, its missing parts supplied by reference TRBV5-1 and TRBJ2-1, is KAGVTQTPRYLIKTRGQQVTLSCSPISGHRSVSWYQQTPGQGLQFLFEYFSETQRNKGNFPGRFSGRQFSNSRSEMNVSTLELGDSALYLCASSPSGYQYNEQFFGPGTRLTVL.